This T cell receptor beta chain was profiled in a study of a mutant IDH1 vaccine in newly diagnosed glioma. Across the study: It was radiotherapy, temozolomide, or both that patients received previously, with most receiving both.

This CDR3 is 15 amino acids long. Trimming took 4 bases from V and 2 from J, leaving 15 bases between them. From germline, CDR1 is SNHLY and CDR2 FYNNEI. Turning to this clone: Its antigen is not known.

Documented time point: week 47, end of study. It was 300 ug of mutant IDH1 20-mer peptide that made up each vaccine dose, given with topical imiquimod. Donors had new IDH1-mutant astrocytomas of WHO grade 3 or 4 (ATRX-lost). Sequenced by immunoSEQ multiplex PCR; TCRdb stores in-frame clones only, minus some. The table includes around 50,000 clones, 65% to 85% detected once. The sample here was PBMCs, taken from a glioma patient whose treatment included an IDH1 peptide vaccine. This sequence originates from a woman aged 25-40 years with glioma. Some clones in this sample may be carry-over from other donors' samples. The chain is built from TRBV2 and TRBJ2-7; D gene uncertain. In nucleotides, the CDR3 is TGTGCCAGCAGTGTGTGGACGTGCTGTCCCTACGAGCAGTACTTC. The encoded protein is CASSVWTCCPYEQYF.